These T cell receptor beta chains were read from a single sample in a study of cytomegalovirus exposure and HLA in healthy donors. Measured with immunoSEQ multiplex PCR; TCRdb has only the in-frame clones, and not every one. In the table there are some 71,000 clones, roughly 70% of which are singletons. Source material: PBMCs. These receptors were obtained from a woman aged 45-60 years in good health and CMV-seropositive. Each CDR3 is given with its conserved first and last residue. D genes are given only for firm matches.

V gene | D gene | CDR3 protein
TRBV4-3 | TRBD2 | CASSQTGGGAKNIQYF
TRBV18 | - | CASSASGSTDTQYF
TRBV29-1 | TRBD2 | CSVERLAELEETQYF
TRBV27 | - | CASSLRRGYEQYF
TRBV25-1 | - | CASSEGQGTSPGYGYTF
TRBV13 | - | CASSLGPGSYEQYF
TRBV11-3 | - | CASSLQGNYNEQFF
TRBV15 | TRBD1 | CATSRGQENTEAFF
TRBV7-2 | - | CASSSAGNSPLHF
TRBV5-4 | - | CASSLQSYEQYF
TRBV10-3 | TRBD1 | CAISGTGEPSGNTIYF
TRBV5-6 | - | CASSLAPGAYNEQFF
TRBV4-1 | - | CASSQDFPSTGELFF
TRBV27 | - | CASSLYAGVLSTEAFF
TRBV2 | TRBD1 | CASRVTGVEKLFF
TRBV27 | - | CASSFSQVPDTQYF
TRBV4-1 | - | CASSQEWPGSSYEQYF
TRBV20-1 | TRBD1 | CSATRDREFF
TRBV5-4 | - | CASSFYEGLIFYEQYF
TRBV27 | TRBD1 | CASSLSGDRGRTQPQHF
TRBV18 | TRBD2 | CASSSRTSGARDTQYF
TRBV5-6 | - | CASSLGSGEETQYF
TRBV27 | TRBD1 | CASSLSGDSRSYNSPLHF
TRBV15 | TRBD1 | CATQGQGTSTEAFF
TRBV7-9 | - | CASSPGVTEAFF
TRBV7-8 | - | CASSLPDSLRTEAFF
TRBV5-1 | TRBD1 | CASSQGQVDEKLFF
TRBV4-3 | - | CASSQETGSNFPQHF
TRBV18 | TRBD1 | CASSSTGGEKLFF
TRBV13 | - | CASSPARRGAGYTF
TRBV4-1 | - | CASSQVVTRTDTQYF
TRBV10-2 | TRBD1 | CASSEIGTGNEQYF
TRBV6-5 | - | CASSRTVNQPQHF
TRBV21-1 | - | CASSKETGPDGGELFF
TRBV7-8 | TRBD2 | CASSKGTTLYQETQYF
TRBV10-2 | - | CASSSSGLQNTEAFF
TRBV5-6 | TRBD1 | CASSYGTGPLSGYTF
TRBV19 | TRBD1 | CASAEPGQQNTEAFF
TRBV25-1 | TRBD2 | CASSELREASTDTQYF
TRBV6-1 | - | CASKMTAQETQYF
TRBV6-5 | - | CASRPDRNTGELFF
TRBV19 | - | CASSIRQGTGELFF
TRBV6-6 | TRBD1 | CASSQGQVNTIYF
TRBV6-4 | - | CASSERYTGELFF
TRBV11-2 | - | CASSLDFGQRRTEAFF
TRBV28 | - | CASSISVGNQPQHF
TRBV7-2 | TRBD2 | CASSLLSSGYQETQYF